The source of this T cell receptor (beta chain) is a study of T cell responses to AZD1222 COVID-19 vaccine. Broader study findings: Donor demographics were predominantly white British with a female majority; clonal diversity may be underestimated. There were repertoire samples only from the period after the peak T cell response. Recipients of AZD1222 seropositive at baseline numbered only 5 to 7. Spike-specific TCR depth and breadth grew after two AZD1222 doses.

Sequenced by immunoSEQ multiplex PCR; TCRdb stores in-frame clones only, minus some. Here the sample spans around 99,000 clones, over 75% being singletons. Trimming stripped 7 bases from V and 2 bases from J, with 15 bases between. The V gene's germline CDR1 is LNHDA and CDR2 SQIVND (reference sequence). The CDR3 length is 15 residues. To note about this clone: Its antigen is still unknown.

This sequence joins TRBV19 and TRBJ1-5; D perhaps matches TRBD1 (5 bases). The material was peripheral blood, obtained 28 days after the second AZD1222 dose. This clonotype originated in an adult who received the AZD1222 COVID-19 vaccine. The CDR3 region has the DNA TGTGCCAGTAAAGGGGCCCACGGGGGCAATCAGCCCCAGCATTTT. The encoded protein is CASKGAHGGNQPQHF.